Presented here are 26 T cell receptor beta chains from one specimen sequenced in a study of monozygotic twins with inflammatory bowel disease. TCRdb re-called the 5' RACE reads and catalogs CDR3 proteins one per entry, DNA excluded. Its listing shows more than 300,000 distinct CDR3 sequences. The sample consisted of blood. The source of these receptors is a human donor with ulcerative colitis or Crohn's disease, or a healthy co-twin of an affected twin (not recorded which).

The chain couples TRBV9 to TRBJ2-3; TCRdb picks TRBD2, but there is no DNA to check that call. Germline V gene data show CDR1 as SGDLS and CDR2 as YYNGEE. The CDR3 runs 16 residues. The CDR3 loop reads CASSVVGLARADTQYF.

V and J are TRBV7-3 and TRBJ2-6. The germline gives CDR1 SGHTA, CDR2 FQGTGA. The CDR3 consists of 13 residues. The CDR3 protein is CASSFPGANVLTF.

The chain uses TRBV19 and TRBJ1-3; TCRdb proposes TRBD1, but this gene call is untestable without DNA. The CDR3 length is 15 residues. The germline V gene has CDR1 LNHDA and CDR2 SQIVND (reference sequence). The CDR3 loop reads CASTTGDSSGNTIYF.

This chain connects TRBV7-9 to TRBJ2-7. This CDR3 comprises 12 residues. The germline CDR1 and CDR2 sequences are SEHNR and FQNEAQ (reference sequence). The CDR3 protein is CASNSVAEEQYF.

This rearrangement joins TRBV18 to TRBJ2-7; lacking DNA, the TRBD1 call made by TCRdb goes unchecked. CDR3 length: 14 residues. Germline CDR1 and CDR2: KGHSH and LQKENI. CDR3: CASSPGGYSYEQYF.

The chain joins TRBV3-1 to TRBJ2-7; TCRdb lists TRBD1, though no DNA is available to test this call. The V gene's germline CDR1 is LGHDT and CDR2 YNNKEL (reference sequence). CDR3 length: 14 residues. The CDR3 reads CASSQAGTQYEQYF.

V and J are TRBV12-3 or TRBV12-4 and TRBJ2-7; TCRdb's assignment of TRBD1 cannot be checked, as there is no DNA. The CDR3 has 15 amino acids. CDR3 sequence reads: CASSFLAKVSPQQYF.

This rearrangement joins TRBV20-1 to TRBJ1-5; the TCRdb call, TRBD1, lacks DNA for checking. This CDR3 is built from 16 residues. Germline V gene lookup returns CDR1 DFQATT and CDR2 SNEGSKA (reference sequence). CDR3 sequence reads: CSARDRRAGGDQPQHF.

The chain is built from TRBV18 and TRBJ2-1. This CDR3 comprises 15 residues. CDR1 is KGHSH, CDR2 LQKENI, per germline. CDR3 amino acids: CASSPEQGPYNEQFF.

CDR3 amino acids: CASSPRQGAELLAKNIQYF. The chain couples TRBV11-2 to TRBJ2-4; checking the TCRdb D call of TRBD1 is not possible without DNA. CDR3 length: 19 amino acids. CDR1 is SGHAT, CDR2 FQNNGV, per germline.

The chain combines TRBV9 with TRBJ1-1; lacking DNA, the TRBD1 call made by TCRdb goes unchecked. Looked up from germline, CDR1 is SGDLS and CDR2 is YYNGEE. The CDR3 length is 16 residues. The CDR3 spells CASSVGTGPMNTEAFF.

The gene calls are TRBV29-1 and TRBJ2-3; lacking DNA, the TRBD1 call made by TCRdb goes unchecked. Per the germline V gene, CDR1 is SQVTM and CDR2 is ANQGSEA. The CDR3 is made up of 13 amino acids. CDR3 sequence: CSVDREDTDTQYF.

The rearrangement uses TRBV18 and TRBJ2-7; TCRdb's D call of TRBD1 is untestable without DNA. Germline CDR1 reads KGHSH; CDR2 reads LQKENI. The CDR3 has 14 residues. CDR3 sequence reads: CASSGQGVAYEQYF.

The gene calls are TRBV28 and TRBJ2-7; absent DNA, TCRdb's TRBD1 call cannot be checked. CDR1 and CDR2 (germline): MDHEN, SYDVKM. The CDR3 runs to 16 residues. CDR3 in amino acids: CASRLLPGTGNYEQYF.

V usage is TRBV28 and J usage is TRBJ2-1; checking the TCRdb D call of TRBD2 is not possible without DNA. The CDR3 has 17 amino acids. The germline V gene has CDR1 MDHEN and CDR2 SYDVKM. This chain's CDR3 is CASTTERLAGLYNEQFF.

V gene TRBV4-3 combines with J gene TRBJ2-7; TCRdb's D gene call, TRBD1, goes unchecked for lack of DNA. Germline CDR1 and CDR2: LGHNA and YSLEER. The CDR3 contains 16 residues. CDR3 loop: CASSQLTGESSYEQYF.

The chain couples TRBV29-1 to TRBJ2-2; no DNA is available, so the TRBD1 call from TCRdb remains unchecked. Germline values: CDR1 SQVTM, CDR2 ANQGSEA. This CDR3 has 12 amino acids. The CDR3 is CSVGRGTGELFF.

The chain links TRBV4-2 to TRBJ2-1; TCRdb designates TRBD1, a call that cannot be tested without DNA. This CDR3 comprises 16 residues. Germline V gene sequence: CDR1 LGHNA, CDR2 YNFKEQ. The CDR3 sequence: CASSQGGGQGIYEQFF.

This chain connects TRBV11-2 to TRBJ2-3. Germline V gene sequence: CDR1 SGHAT, CDR2 FQNNGV. CDR3 length: 16 residues. CDR3 residues: CASSLIGDWSGDTQYF.

V gene TRBV30 combines with J gene TRBJ2-7; checking the TCRdb D call of TRBD1 is not possible without DNA. The CDR3 sequence is 12 residues long. Germline V gene data show CDR1 as GTSNPN and CDR2 as SVGIG (reference sequence). The CDR3 sequence: CAWSPGVYEQYF.

The genes are TRBV6-1 and TRBJ1-1. Germline V CDR1 and CDR2: MNHNS, SASEGT. CDR3 length: 15 amino acids. The CDR3 sequence: CASSPSQGGLTEAFF.

V gene TRBV27 combines with J gene TRBJ2-7; TCRdb proposes TRBD1, but this gene call is untestable without DNA. Germline V gene sequence: CDR1 MNHEY, CDR2 SMNVEV (reference sequence). The CDR3 consists of 15 residues. This CDR3 reads CASSDGVLDSYEQYF.

V and J are TRBV18 and TRBJ1-1; without DNA, the TCRdb call of TRBD1 cannot be checked. Germline values: CDR1 KGHSH, CDR2 LQKENI. The CDR3 loop spans 14 amino acids. The chain's CDR3 is CASSRTGMDTEAFF.

The chain's CDR3 is CASKDRSKSSTEAFF. The chain joins TRBV19 to TRBJ1-1. Germline V lookup: CDR1 LNHDA, CDR2 SQIVND (reference sequence). CDR3 length equals 15 residues.

This chain joins TRBV25-1 and TRBJ2-7. The CDR3 consists of 14 residues. CDR1 and CDR2 (germline): MGHDK, SYGVNS. CDR3 in amino acids: CASSEPESSYEQYF.

The chain has TRBV18 and TRBJ2-1; TCRdb calls TRBD1, which cannot be checked without DNA. CDR1 and CDR2 (germline): KGHSH, LQKENI. CDR3 length: 16 residues. The CDR3: CASSPATGGSYNEQFF. Complete variable domain (other parts from reference TRBV18 and TRBJ2-1): NAGVMQNPRHLVRRRGQEARLRCSPMKGHSHVYWYRQLPEEGLKFMVYLQKENIIDESGMPKERFSAEFPKEGPSILRIQQVVRGDSAAYFCASSPATGGSYNEQFFGPGTRLTVL.